A selection of T cell receptor beta chains follows, all from one sample in a study of blood T cell repertoires in COVID-19. The assay was immunoSEQ multiplex PCR, and TCRdb's table has in-frame clones only and misses some. The sample consists of 300,000 or so clones, about 86% of them appearing once. Sequencing was carried out using PBMCs or T cells enriched from blood (not recorded which). The receptors here all came from a woman in her thirties or forties with acute COVID-19. The CDR3 runs from the conserved cysteine through the conserved F or W. The D gene is left open where the match is weak. The listing skips clone size in some rows; elsewhere it reads once, few, many or a size class.

>TRBJ1-4|-|-|TRBV21-1
TGTGCCAGCAGCAAACAAGGGGTAAACCCACATAATGAAAAACTGTTTTTT
CASSKQGVNPHNEKLFF
>TRBJ1-4|-|-|TRBV2
TGTGCCAGCAGTGAAGGGTCCGGGAATAATGAAAAACTGTTTTTT
CASSEGSGNNEKLFF
>TRBJ1-1|-|-|TRBV14
TGTGCCAGCAGCCCCAATCTCTTGCGATGGACTGAAGCTTTCTTT
CASSPNLLRWTEAFF
>TRBJ1-1|TRBD1|-|TRBV5-6
TGTGCCAGCAGCCCGTGGACAGGTCTGAACACTGAAGCTTTCTTT
CASSPWTGLNTEAFF
>TRBJ1-1|-|-|TRBV3-1/TRBV3-2
TGTGCCAGCAGCCATACTACTGAAGCTTTCTTT
CASSHTTEAFF
>TRBJ2-1|TRBD2|-|TRBV19
TGTGCCAGTACCTCACTAGCGGGGGGGATAAATGAGCAGTTCTTC
CASTSLAGGINEQFF
>TRBJ2-7|TRBD1|-|TRBV6-5
TGTGCCAGCAGTATACAGGGGGGCTACGAGCAGTACTTC
CASSIQGGYEQYF
>TRBJ2-7|-|-|TRBV12-2
TGTGCAAGTCGCTTAGCGGGGACAGGGAGCTACGAGCAGTACTTC
CASRLAGTGSYEQYF
>TRBJ1-1|TRBD1|-|TRBV4-1
TGCGCCAGCAGCCAAGAGCTATCAATCGCAGGGGGACTGGGGGCTTTCTTT
CASSQELSIAGGLGAFF
>TRBJ1-6|TRBD1|few|TRBV9
TGTGCCAGCAGCGTAGACAGGGGAGCGAATTCACCCCTCCACTTT
CASSVDRGANSPLHF
>TRBJ1-3|-|-|TRBV9
TGTGCCAGCAGCGTAGCCGACTCCCGCTCTGGAAACACCATATATTTT
CASSVADSRSGNTIYF
>TRBJ2-3|TRBD1|-|TRBV19
TGTGCCACTAGACAGGGGGCAACAGATACGCAGTATTTT
CATRQGATDTQYF
>TRBJ1-2|-|few|TRBV5-1
TGCGCCAGCAGCTTGTCTACAGGATCTAACTATGGCTACACCTTC
CASSLSTGSNYGYTF
>TRBJ1-2|-|-|TRBV6-5
TGTGCCAGCAGTTACTCGAATGGACCCAGGGGTGGCTACACCTTC
CASSYSNGPRGGYTF
>TRBJ1-2|-|-|TRBV14
TGTGCCAGCAGCCAAGTAGGGAGGAACTATGGCTACACCTTC
CASSQVGRNYGYTF
>TRBJ2-7|TRBD1|-|TRBV5-1
TGCGCCAGCAGCCAAGACCCCTCTACAGGGGCCTACGAGCAGTACTTC
CASSQDPSTGAYEQYF
>TRBJ2-1|TRBD1|few|TRBV5-1
TGCGCCAGCAGCTTGGTTGGACAGGGCTCCTACAATGAGCAGTTCTTC
CASSLVGQGSYNEQFF
>TRBJ1-1|-|-|TRBV9
TGTGCCAGCAGCGTAGCTTGGAACACTGAAGCTTTCTTT
CASSVAWNTEAFF
>TRBJ2-7|-|-|TRBV7-2
TGTGCCAGCAGCCTATCTCAAGGGGGCGAGCAGTACTTC
CASSLSQGGEQYF
>TRBJ1-1|-|few|TRBV18
TGTGCCAGCCATCTTCAGCGGGTGAGGGACACTGAAGCTTTCTTT
CASHLQRVRDTEAFF
>TRBJ1-5|-|-|TRBV19
TGTGCCAGTAGTATAGGGCAGCTATCAGGTAATCAGCCCCAGCATTTT
CASSIGQLSGNQPQHF